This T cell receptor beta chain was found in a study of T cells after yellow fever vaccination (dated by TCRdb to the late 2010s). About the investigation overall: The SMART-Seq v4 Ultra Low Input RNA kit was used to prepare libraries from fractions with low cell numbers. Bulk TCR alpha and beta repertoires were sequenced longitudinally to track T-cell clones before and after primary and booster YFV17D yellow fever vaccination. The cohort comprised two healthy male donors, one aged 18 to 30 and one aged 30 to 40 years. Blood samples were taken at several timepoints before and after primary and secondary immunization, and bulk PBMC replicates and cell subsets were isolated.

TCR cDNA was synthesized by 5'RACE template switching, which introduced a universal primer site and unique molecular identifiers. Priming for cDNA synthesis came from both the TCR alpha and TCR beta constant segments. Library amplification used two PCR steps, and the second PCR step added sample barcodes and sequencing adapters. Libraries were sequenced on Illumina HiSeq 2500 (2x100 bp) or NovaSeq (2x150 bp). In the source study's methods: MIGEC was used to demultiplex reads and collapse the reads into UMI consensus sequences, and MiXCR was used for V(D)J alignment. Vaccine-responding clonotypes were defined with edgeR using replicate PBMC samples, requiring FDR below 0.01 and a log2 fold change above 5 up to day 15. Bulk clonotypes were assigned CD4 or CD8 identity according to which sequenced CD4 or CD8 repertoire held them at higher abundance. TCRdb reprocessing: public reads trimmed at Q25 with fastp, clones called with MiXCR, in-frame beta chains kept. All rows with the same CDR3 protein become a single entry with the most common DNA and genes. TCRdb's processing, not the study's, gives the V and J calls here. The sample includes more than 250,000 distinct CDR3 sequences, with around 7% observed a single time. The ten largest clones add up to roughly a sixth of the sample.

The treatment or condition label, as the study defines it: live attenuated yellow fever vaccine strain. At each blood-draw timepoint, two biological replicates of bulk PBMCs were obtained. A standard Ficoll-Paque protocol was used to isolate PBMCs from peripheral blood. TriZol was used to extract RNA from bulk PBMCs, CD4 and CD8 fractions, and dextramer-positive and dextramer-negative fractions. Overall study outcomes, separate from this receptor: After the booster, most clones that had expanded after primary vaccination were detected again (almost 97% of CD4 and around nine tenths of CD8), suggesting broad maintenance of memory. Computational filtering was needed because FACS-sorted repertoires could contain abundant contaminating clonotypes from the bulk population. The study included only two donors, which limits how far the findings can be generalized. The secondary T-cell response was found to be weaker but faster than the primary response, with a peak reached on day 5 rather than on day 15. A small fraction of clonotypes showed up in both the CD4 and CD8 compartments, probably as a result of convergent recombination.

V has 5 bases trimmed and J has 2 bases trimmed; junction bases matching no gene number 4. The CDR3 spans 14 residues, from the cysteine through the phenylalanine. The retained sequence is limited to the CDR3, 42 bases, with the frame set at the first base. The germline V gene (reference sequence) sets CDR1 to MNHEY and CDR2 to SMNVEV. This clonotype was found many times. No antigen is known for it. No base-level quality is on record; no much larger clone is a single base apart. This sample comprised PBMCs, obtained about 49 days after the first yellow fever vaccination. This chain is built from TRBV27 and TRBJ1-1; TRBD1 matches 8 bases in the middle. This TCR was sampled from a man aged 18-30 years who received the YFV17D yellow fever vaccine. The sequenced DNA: TGTGCCAGCAGTATAGGACAGGGTAACACTGAAGCTTTCTTT. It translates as CASSIGQGNTEAFF.